A selection of T cell receptor beta chains follows, all from one sample in a study of beta chain features in type 1 diabetes. The table came from immunoSEQ multiplex PCR; TCRdb's copy has only in-frame clones and leaves some out. The table lists around 310,000 clones, 11% of them singletons. What was sequenced was naive CD4+ T cells from blood. The receptors were gathered from a woman in her twenties or thirties in good health. CDR3s include the opening cysteine and the closing phenylalanine or tryptophan. A D gene is named only where the DNA matches it firmly. A clone size is listed for some rows: how often the clone was seen (once, few, many), or a class if it is expanded.

v_gene	abundance	j_gene	d_gene	CDR3nt	CDR3aa
TRBV6-6	.	TRBJ1-5	TRBD1	TGTGCCAGCAGCCTACAGGGGGTGAGCAATCAGCCCCAGCATTTT	CASSLQGVSNQPQHF
TRBV5-1	few	TRBJ2-4	.	TGCGCCAGCAGCATACGGGGGATCTTAGGCAAAAACATTCAGTACTTC	CASSIRGILGKNIQYF
TRBV2	.	TRBJ2-7	TRBD2	TGTGCCAGCAGTAACCCGGGACTAGGGGAATGGGAGCAGTACTTC	CASSNPGLGEWEQYF
TRBV4-2	few	TRBJ1-2	TRBD1	TGTGCCAGCAGCCAAGATGAATTGGGACAGGGGAGGAGGGCTTTCTATGGCTACACCTTC	CASSQDELGQGRRAFYGYTF
TRBV18	few	TRBJ2-2	.	TGTGCCAGCTCACCACGTGGAGGGATGGACACCGGGGAGCTGTTTTTT	CASSPRGGMDTGELFF
TRBV30	few	TRBJ2-7	.	TGTGCCTGGAGTGGGGGGGACAGTGCCTACGAGCAGTACTTC	CAWSGGDSAYEQYF
TRBV18	.	TRBJ1-5	TRBD1	TGTGCCAGCTCACCACAAGGACAGGGGTCCTATCAGCCCCAGCATTTT	CASSPQGQGSYQPQHF
TRBV9	few	TRBJ2-1	.	TGTGCCAGCAGCGTAGCCCCCAGGGACAATGAGCAGTTCTTC	CASSVAPRDNEQFF
TRBV27	few	TRBJ1-3	.	TGTGCCAGCAGTTTGACAGCCAACTCTGGAAACACCATATATTTT	CASSLTANSGNTIYF
TRBV4-2	.	TRBJ2-3	.	TGTGCCAGCAGCCAAGGCGGGAACGCAGATACGCAGTATTTT	CASSQGGNADTQYF
TRBV28	.	TRBJ2-7	TRBD1	TGTGCCAGCAGGAAACAGGGGATCGACGAGCAGTACTTC	CASRKQGIDEQYF
TRBV11-2	.	TRBJ2-2	TRBD2	TGTGCCAGCATGGCCCAGCGGGAGATTACCGGGGAGCTGTTTTTT	CASMAQREITGELFF
TRBV7-9	few	TRBJ1-5	.	TGTGCCAGCAGCCCCCGGGGGGGGCCTAATAGCAATCAGCCCCAGCATTTT	CASSPRGGPNSNQPQHF
TRBV7-2	.	TRBJ2-1	TRBD2	TGTGCCAGCAGCTTTATCCCTAGCGGGAGGGACTTCGTGCATGAGCAGTTCTTC	CASSFIPSGRDFVHEQFF
TRBV7-9	few	TRBJ2-7	TRBD1	TGTGCCAGCAGCTTCATAGACAGGGGGCTATCCTACGAGCAGTACTTC	CASSFIDRGLSYEQYF
TRBV27	.	TRBJ1-1	.	TGTGCCAGCAGTTGGACAGTAGTGACTGAAGCTTTCTTT	CASSWTVVTEAFF
TRBV5-6	few	TRBJ2-2	.	TGTGCCAGCAGCTTGGTGAGGACAACCGGGGAGCTGTTTTTT	CASSLVRTTGELFF
TRBV18	.	TRBJ1-2	TRBD1	TGTGCCAGCTCACTACGGACAGGGCAACTCGATGCTAACTATGGCTACACCTTC	CASSLRTGQLDANYGYTF
TRBV9	few	TRBJ2-7	TRBD1	TGTGCCAGCAGCTTTCAGGGACAGGAGTTCAACGAGCAGTACTTC	CASSFQGQEFNEQYF
TRBV5-4	few	TRBJ2-7	TRBD1	TGTGCCAGCAGCTCCCAGACAGGGACGGTATTGGGGGAGCAGTACTTC	CASSSQTGTVLGEQYF
TRBV10-3	.	TRBJ1-1	TRBD1	TGTGCCATCAGGACGACAGGGGAGAACACTGAAGCTTTCTTT	CAIRTTGENTEAFF
TRBV7-9	few	TRBJ1-1	TRBD1	TGTGCCAGCAGCTGGGGACAGGGTGTGGGTGAAGCTTTCTTT	CASSWGQGVGEAFF
TRBV19	.	TRBJ2-3	TRBD1	TGTGCCTGCAATCTCCGACAGGGGGCCACAGATACGCAGTATTTT	CACNLRQGATDTQYF
TRBV4-3	.	TRBJ2-2	.	TGCGCCAGCAGCCTGGACAGCGCGAACACCGGGGAGCTGTTTTTT	CASSLDSANTGELFF
TRBV5-1	.	TRBJ2-7	TRBD1	TGCGCCAGCAGCCACGATCAGACAGGGCGCAACGAGCAGTACTTC	CASSHDQTGRNEQYF
TRBV28	.	TRBJ2-7	.	TGTGCCAGCAGTCCCCCAGCAGGCCTTAGCTCCTACGAGCAGTACTTC	CASSPPAGLSSYEQYF
TRBV7-3	.	TRBJ2-1	TRBD2	TGTGCCAGCAGCTTAATCGGAGCGGGAGAAACCTACAATGAGCAGTTCTTC	CASSLIGAGETYNEQFF
TRBV7-9	few	TRBJ2-5	TRBD2	TGTGCCAGCAGCTTAACGGCGGGAGAAGAGACCCAGTACTTC	CASSLTAGEETQYF
TRBV6-1	.	TRBJ2-5	TRBD1	TGTGCCAGCGGGAGGACAGGGGGCTCAGTGACCCAGTACTTC	CASGRTGGSVTQYF
TRBV5-4	few	TRBJ2-2	TRBD2	TGTGCCAGCAGCTTGGTAGCTAGCGGGATCTGGGACACCGGGGAGCTGTTTTTT	CASSLVASGIWDTGELFF
TRBV11-2	.	TRBJ2-1	TRBD2	TGTGCCAGCAGCTTATTTAGGGGCGGGGGAAATGAGCAGTTCTTC	CASSLFRGGGNEQFF
TRBV21-1	few	TRBJ2-7	.	TGTGCCAGCAGCAAGGTCAGGGACTACGAGCAGTACTTC	CASSKVRDYEQYF
TRBV5-1	few	TRBJ1-2	.	TGCGCCAGCACCGACCGGGGGGGGGCAGGTGGCTACACCTTC	CASTDRGGAGGYTF
TRBV5-1	.	TRBJ1-1	TRBD1	TGCGCCAGCAGCTTACTTCCGGGACAGGGGACTGAAGCTTTCTTT	CASSLLPGQGTEAFF
TRBV7-8	few	TRBJ2-5	.	TGTGCCAGCAGCTTAGTAGGTTCGGGGCAAGAGACCCAGTACTTC	CASSLVGSGQETQYF
TRBV6-6	few	TRBJ1-1	.	TGTGCCAGCAGTACCGCTACCTTGAACACTGAAGCTTTCTTT	CASSTATLNTEAFF
TRBV7-2	few	TRBJ1-1	.	TGTGCCAGCAGCAAAGACAGCGTAACTTTAGAAGCTTTCTTT	CASSKDSVTLEAFF
TRBV5-1	.	TRBJ2-1	.	TGCGCCAGCGGATATACAGAGAGCTCCTACAATGAGCAGTTCTTC	CASGYTESSYNEQFF
TRBV2	few	TRBJ1-5	.	TGTGCCAGCACGTCGCGGTCGAACCAGCCCCAGCATTTT	CASTSRSNQPQHF
TRBV7-3	few	TRBJ2-6	TRBD2	TGTGCCAGCAGCTTCAGCGGGAGGGCCTCTGGGGCCAACGTCCTGACTTTC	CASSFSGRASGANVLTF
TRBV19	.	TRBJ2-7	.	TGTGCCAGTAGTACCCGGTCTGACTCCTACGAGCAGTACTTC	CASSTRSDSYEQYF
TRBV6-6	.	TRBJ2-3	.	TGTGCCAGCAAGTTCTCAGGGAGCACAGATACGCAGTATTTT	CASKFSGSTDTQYF
TRBV6-5	.	TRBJ2-1	.	TGTGCCAGCACCGGACCCGGGGTGGGGAATGAGCAGTTCTTC	CASTGPGVGNEQFF
TRBV29-1	few	TRBJ2-1	TRBD1	TGCAGCGTGTACAGGGGATACCAACACTCCGTTGGGTACAATGAGCAGTTCTTC	CSVYRGYQHSVGYNEQFF